This TCR beta chain emerged from a study of molecular identifiers for immune sequencing clone quantification. CDR1 and CDR2 (germline): MNHEY, SMNVEV (reference sequence). Between the trimmed V and J ends, which lost 1 base and 9 bases, there was a span of 4 bases. The length of the CDR3 is 12 residues. One entry per CDR3 protein results from TCRdb running MiXCR on the PCR reads. The sample has some 100,000 distinct CDR3 sequences, over 15% seen once. This clonotype was recorded at least ten times. The V gene is TRBV27, the J gene TRBJ1-6, with D hard to call. Sequenced sample: naive CD8+ T cells from blood, with Jurkat cell RNA spiked in. Stated subset: FACS-sorted CD8+CD4-CCR7+CD45RA+ naive T cells. The clonotype originates from a human donor in good health. Some libraries in this study had Jurkat cell RNA spiked in. CDR3 bases: TGTGCCAGCAGTTTATTGAGTTCACCCCTCCACTTT. Encoded protein: CASSLLSSPLHF.